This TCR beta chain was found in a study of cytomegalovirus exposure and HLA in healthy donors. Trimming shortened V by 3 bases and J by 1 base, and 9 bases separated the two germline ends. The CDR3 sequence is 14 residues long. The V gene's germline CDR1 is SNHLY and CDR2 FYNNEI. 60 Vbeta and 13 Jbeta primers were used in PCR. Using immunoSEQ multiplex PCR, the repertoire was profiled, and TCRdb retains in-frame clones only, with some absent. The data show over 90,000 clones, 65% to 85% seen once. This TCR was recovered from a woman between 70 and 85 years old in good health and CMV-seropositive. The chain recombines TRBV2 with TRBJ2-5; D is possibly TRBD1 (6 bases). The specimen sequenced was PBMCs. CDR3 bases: TGTGCCAGCAGTGACAGGGGACGCCAAGAGACCCAGTACTTC. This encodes CASSDRGRQETQYF. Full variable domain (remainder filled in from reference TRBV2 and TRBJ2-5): EPEVTQTPSHQVTQMGQEVILRCVPISNHLYFYWYRQILGQKVEFLVSFYNNEISEKSEIFDDQFSVERPDGSNFTLKIRSTKLEDSAMYFCASSDRGRQETQYFGPGTRLLVL.